This TCR beta chain stems from a study of T cell repertoires in cytomegalovirus infection. Across the whole study: Signatures in public TCR beta sequences pointed to both CMV infection and matching HLA type.

Overall study results and limits: Summed frequency of public TCR beta families distinguished CMV carriers with the relevant HLA.

V gave up 4 bases and J gave up 7 bases, with 20 bases separating them. Germline values: CDR1 SGDLS, CDR2 YYNGEE. There are 15 residues in the CDR3. For this clonotype: The antigen remains unidentified.

TCRdb independently ran MiXCR on the reads; one entry per CDR3 protein. The table includes approximately 700,000 distinct CDR3 sequences, 35% to 45% detected once. This chain uses TRBV9 with TRBJ1-1, with D tentatively TRBD1 (5 bases). This clonotype was obtained from a human donor in good health (CMV status not recorded). Some clones in this sample may be carry-over from other donors' samples. Sequencing was carried out using PBMCs. DNA of the CDR3: TGTGCCAGCAGCTCAACAACCCGGGACCACAGTGAAGCTTTCTTT. Translation gives CASSSTTRDHSEAFF.